This T cell receptor beta chain appears in the sequencing data of a study of human T cells and chemical hapten exposure. Unique molecular identifiers were attached to individual cDNA molecules during library preparation. TCRdb used MiXCR to reprocess the RACE reads, holding one entry per CDR3 protein. Found here are 95,000 or so distinct CDR3 sequences, roughly 11% of them singletons; the top ten hold 3.2%. CDR1 SGHTA and CDR2 FQGNSA come from the germline V gene. The CDR3 contains 15 residues. The germline V and J ends were trimmed by 1 base and 5 bases, with 11 bases remaining between them. Time point reported: patch test 2, 6 weeks after DPC sensitization. Documented treatment: therapeutic diphenylcyclopropenone sensitization with weekly scalp DPC.

This TCR came from a woman in her thirties or forties with alopecia areata. Some clones in this sample may be carry-over from other donors' samples. The chain links TRBV7-2 to TRBJ2-2; the D gene could be TRBD1 or TRBD2 (6 bases each). The material sequenced was whole blood, taken in connection with sensitization to the hapten diphenylcyclopropenone (DPC). The CDR3 protein is CASSLGQGRTGELFF. CDR3 nucleotides: TGTGCCAGCAGCTTAGGGCAGGGGAGGACCGGGGAGCTGTTTTTT. Drawing the rest from reference TRBV7-2 and TRBJ2-2, the complete variable domain is GAGVSQSPSNKVTEKGKDVELRCDPISGHTALYWYRQSLGQGLEFLIYFQGNSAPDKSGLPSDRFSAERTGGSVSTLTIQRTQQEDSAVYLCASSLGQGRTGELFFGEGSRLTVL.